The 19 T cell receptor beta chains given below trace back to one sample, sequenced in a study of shared clonotypes between healthy human individuals. Sequenced by immunoSEQ multiplex PCR; TCRdb stores in-frame clones only, minus some. The sample records over a million clones, 75% to 80% being singletons. Sequenced material: memory CD4+ T cells from PBMCs. Subset noted: CD45RA-negative fraction. The receptors shown here come from a young man in good health. Some clones in this sample may be carry-over from other donors' samples.

This clone turned up a few times. The chain couples TRBV20-1 to TRBJ2-7; the D call may be TRBD1 or TRBD2 (5 bases each). Trimming pared 6 bases from V and 7 bases from J, leaving 13 bases between. The CDR3 totals 11 residues. CDR1 and CDR2 (germline): DFQATT, SNEGSKA (reference sequence). CDR3 DNA sequence: TGCAGTGCCCGAGGGGTGGGAGAGCAGTACTTC. This translates into CSARGVGEQYF.

The sample holds a few counts of this clone. The chain couples TRBV7-3 to TRBJ2-1; D may be TRBD2 (5 bases). Germline V gene data show CDR1 as SGHTA and CDR2 as FQGTGA. The V and J ends lost 5 bases and 9 bases respectively, with 17 bases between them. The CDR3 covers 14 residues. The CDR3 coding sequence is TGTGCCAGCAGCGAAAATGCTAGCCCGATTGAGCAGTTCTTC. Translating gives CASSENASPIEQFF.

V and J are TRBV7-2 and TRBJ1-2; 7 bases align to TRBD1. The CDR3 contains 14 residues. Germline CDR1 is SGHTA and CDR2 is FQGNSA. J lost 1 base, V lost 3 bases, and 2 bases had no gene match. Here the CDR3 reads CASSLGQINYGYTF. The CDR3 nucleotides are TGTGCCAGCAGCTTGGGACAGATTAACTATGGCTACACCTTC.

In the case of this clone: The same CDR3 is also encoded by other DNA sequences in this sample. The CDR3 coding sequence is TGTGCCAGCAGCCTCGGACTAGGAGTCTACAATGAGCAGTTCTTC. This translates into CASSLGLGVYNEQFF. V is TRBV5-6 and J is TRBJ2-1, with 7 bases lining up with TRBD2. The J segment lost 3 bases and the V segment lost 4 bases, leaving 7 bases of the junction unmatched. Germline V lookup: CDR1 SGHDT, CDR2 YYEEEE. The CDR3 length is 15 residues.

Concerning this clone: One base away lies a much larger clone, so this may be a sequencing read error. The same CDR3 can be traced to other DNA sequences in this sample. V usage is TRBV11-3 and J usage is TRBJ2-3; TRBD2 matches at 7 bases. The V gene's germline CDR1 is SGHNT and CDR2 YENEEA. This CDR3 comprises 12 residues. V trimming: 5 bases; J trimming: 5 bases; junction bases outside the gene matches: 1. CDR3 nucleotides: TGTGCCAGCAGCCCGGGGGGAGATACGCAGTATTTT. This sequence encodes CASSPGGDTQYF.

Of note for this clone: Additional DNA sequences in this sample encode the identical CDR3. The rearrangement links TRBV27 to TRBJ1-2; TRBD1 matches 8 bases. The CDR3 length is 14 residues. Germline CDR1 reads MNHEY; CDR2 reads SMNVEV (reference sequence). Losses at the gene ends were 6 bases for V and 4 bases for J; bases not matched to a gene: 7. The CDR3 here is CASSLTGAGYGYTF. The CDR3 DNA reads as TGTGCCAGCAGCTTGACAGGGGCGGGCTATGGCTACACCTTC.

The chain couples TRBV25-1 to TRBJ2-1; D is undetermined. CDR3 length: 11 amino acids. Germline-derived CDR1 and CDR2 are MGHDK and SYGVNS. V was shortened by 7 bases and J by 6 bases, with 7 bases between the two germline ends. CDR3 sequence (DNA): TGTGCCAGCATCTTAGTCAATGAGCAGTTCTTC. Translation gives CASILVNEQFF.

The chain employs TRBV5-4 and TRBJ2-3; TRBD2 matches at 14 bases. J was trimmed by 3 bases and V by 1 base; bases with no gene match: 1. The length of the CDR3 is 16 residues. Germline values: CDR1 SGHNT, CDR2 YYREEE (reference sequence). The CDR3 here is CASSLWTSGRTDTQYF. For the CDR3, the DNA is TGTGCCAGCAGCTTGTGGACTAGCGGGAGGACAGATACGCAGTATTTT. The complete variable domain, with remaining parts taken from reference TRBV5-4 and TRBJ2-3, reads ETGVTQSPTHLIKTRGQQVTLRCSSQSGHNTVSWYQQALGQGPQFIFQYYREEENGRGNFPPRFSGLQFPNYSSELNVNALELDDSALYLCASSLWTSGRTDTQYFGPGTRLTVL.

This rearrangement joins TRBV30 to TRBJ2-1; TRBD2 agrees at 14 bases. V shed 7 bases, J shed 10 bases, and the junction held 9 bases outside the gene matches. In germline, CDR1 is GTSNPN, CDR2 SVGIG (reference sequence). This CDR3 region has 14 residues. CDR3 bases: TGTGCCTTTACCCGAGGACTAGCGGGAGGCGAGCAGTTCTTC. As protein: CAFTRGLAGGEQFF.

The gene calls are TRBV27 and TRBJ2-1; 10 positions agree with TRBD2. The CDR3 is 15 residues long. Germline CDR1 and CDR2: MNHEY and SMNVEV (reference sequence). The V segment lost 6 bases and the J segment 7 bases; nucleotides outside the gene matches: 9. This CDR3 reads CASSLTSGEWNEQFF. CDR3 DNA sequence: TGTGCCAGCAGCCTTACTAGCGGGGAATGGAATGAGCAGTTCTTC.

Written as DNA, the CDR3 is TGTGCCAGCAGCTCATGGGGCAAGGAGGCTCCTGAAGCTTTCTTT. Residues: CASSSWGKEAPEAFF. The chain has TRBV28 and TRBJ1-1, with a weak D call TRBD1 (5 bases). CDR3 length equals 15 residues. Germline V gene data show CDR1 as MDHEN and CDR2 as SYDVKM. Between the trimmed V and J ends, which lost 6 bases and 6 bases, there was a span of 20 bases.

This clone was recorded a few times. V is TRBV9 and J is TRBJ2-3; 7 bases are shared with TRBD2. The V segment lost 0 bases and the J segment 1 base; nucleotides outside the gene matches: 5. This CDR3 comprises 16 residues. Germline CDR1 reads SGDLS; CDR2 reads YYNGEE. The CDR3 DNA reads as TGTGCCAGCAGCGTAGGTTTCACTAGCGGCACAGATACGCAGTATTTT. Translating gives CASSVGFTSGTDTQYF. Together with reference TRBV9 and TRBJ2-3, the CDR3 gives the full variable domain: DSGVTQTPKHLITATGQRVTLRCSPRSGDLSVYWYQQSLDQGLQFLIQYYNGEERAKGNILERFSAQQFPDLHSELNLSSLELGDSALYFCASSVGFTSGTDTQYFGPGTRLTVL.

This chain uses TRBV7-2 with TRBJ1-1; maybe TRBD1 (6 bases). Germline CDR1 reads SGHTA; CDR2 reads FQGNSA. The CDR3 totals 12 residues. Trimming pared 7 bases from V and 9 bases from J, leaving 15 bases between. Here the CDR3 reads CASNLGAGQAFF. DNA for the CDR3: TGTGCCAGCAACTTGGGGGCAGGGCAAGCTTTCTTT.

The chain has TRBV28 and TRBJ2-1; 7 bases agree with TRBD2. Germline V CDR1 and CDR2: MDHEN, SYDVKM. J lost 3 bases, V lost 8 bases, and 7 bases had no gene match. This CDR3 has 14 residues. This CDR3 reads CASQVGGLYNEQFF. CDR3 in DNA: TGTGCCAGCCAGGTGGGAGGGCTCTACAATGAGCAGTTCTTC.

This clone occurred once. A far more abundant clone sits one base away, making this likely a read error. The J gene is TRBJ2-3, the V gene TRBV29-1, with D perhaps given as TRBD1 or TRBD2 (5 bases each). This CDR3 contains 14 residues. CDR1 SQVTM and CDR2 ANQGSEA come from the germline V gene. Trimming took 4 bases from V and 7 from J, leaving 18 bases between them. CDR3 DNA sequence: TGCAGCGTTGTCGGGGCCGCAAGAGGAAATACGCAGTATTTT. Amino acids: CSVVGAARGNTQYF.

The V call is TRBV9, the J call TRBJ1-2, with D unclear. The germline CDR1 and CDR2 sequences are SGDLS and YYNGEE. CDR3 length equals 14 residues. V shed 4 bases and J shed 7 bases, with 17 bases lying between them. DNA for the CDR3: TGTGCCAGCAGCACCCAACCAGCGGCCGGTGGCTACACCTTC. Its translation: CASSTQPAAGGYTF.

A note on this clone: One base away lies a much larger clone, so this may be a sequencing read error. The J gene is TRBJ2-5, the V gene TRBV5-6; D gene uncertain. The end of the DNA is better explained by TRBJ2-7, so the J call may be wrong. The CDR3 loop spans 11 amino acids. Germline lookup yields CDR1 SGHDT and CDR2 YYEEEE. The CDR3 is CASSSSYEQYF. CDR3 coding DNA: TGTGCCAGCAGCTCTTCCTACGAGCAGTACTTC.

As for this clone: In the same sample, other DNA sequences code for this CDR3. This chain joins TRBV28 and TRBJ2-3; tentatively, D is TRBD1 (6 bases). CDR3 size: 13 residues. Germline CDR1 MDHEN, CDR2 SYDVKM. The V end lost 6 bases, the J end lost 0 bases, and 7 bases lay between the germline ends. CDR3 coding DNA: TGTGCCAGCAGGGACAGCAGCACAGATACGCAGTATTTT. It encodes CASRDSSTDTQYF.

The rearrangement uses TRBV5-1 and TRBJ1-2; the D gene is possibly TRBD1 (5 bases). The CDR3 length is 14 residues. Trimming removed 3 bases at V and 3 bases at J, with 12 bases between. The V gene's germline CDR1 is SGHRS and CDR2 YFSETQ. The CDR3 here is CASSSDSSYYGYTF. In DNA form, the CDR3 reads TGCGCCAGCAGCTCTGACAGCTCCTACTATGGCTACACCTTC.